The 12 T cell receptor beta chains reported below all come from one sample, sequenced in a study of cytomegalovirus exposure and HLA in healthy donors. Vbeta (60) and Jbeta (13) primers were used in the PCR. This table comes from immunoSEQ multiplex PCR, and its TCRdb copy is limited to in-frame clones, with some not included. The data contain over 90,000 clones, around 70% of them singletons. Sequencing used PBMCs. Receptors originate from a woman in her fifties or sixties in good health and CMV-seropositive.

This chain uses TRBV5-1 with TRBJ2-1; the D gene is possibly TRBD1 (6 bases). Germline loops: CDR1 SGHRS, CDR2 YFSETQ. Trimming removed 2 bases from V and 9 bases from J, with 21 bases in between. The CDR3 is made up of 16 amino acids. CDR3 in amino acids: CASSLRQAASNGEQFF. The CDR3 nucleotides read TGCGCCAGCAGCTTAAGACAGGCGGCGAGCAACGGTGAGCAGTTCTTC.

The V and J genes are TRBV7-6 and TRBJ1-4; D may be TRBD1 (5 bases). The germline CDR1 and CDR2 sequences are SGHVS and FNYEAQ. The V gene lost 0 bases and the J gene lost 8 bases, with 16 bases spanning the gap. The CDR3 has 16 amino acids. The CDR3 sequence: CASSLAEGREVEKLFF. The CDR3 nucleotides read TGTGCCAGCAGCTTAGCGGAAGGCAGGGAGGTCGAAAAACTGTTTTTT.

This clone was observed once. The chain has TRBV20-1 and TRBJ2-5; D remains ambiguous. The CDR3 contains 10 residues. CDR1 and CDR2 (germline): DFQATT, SNEGSKA (reference sequence). V was shortened by 5 bases and J by 5 bases, with 6 bases between the two germline ends. The CDR3: CSAGQETQYF. CDR3 coding DNA: TGCAGTGCTGGCCAGGAGACCCAGTACTTC.

The CDR3 coding sequence is TGTGCCAGCAGCCTCAGCCGGGACAGGTTCTACGAGCAGTACTTC. This sequence encodes CASSLSRDRFYEQYF. The chain uses TRBV9 and TRBJ2-7, with 8 bases fitting TRBD1. After removal of 4 bases from V and 3 bases from J, the junction contained 9 bases not matched to a gene. Germline CDR1 SGDLS, CDR2 YYNGEE. The CDR3 contains 15 residues.

The chain employs TRBV5-6 and TRBJ2-5, with unresolved D. Germline V gene data show CDR1 as SGHDT and CDR2 as YYEEEE. The CDR3 covers 11 residues. Trimming cost V 2 bases and J 3 bases, with 2 bases left between them. DNA for the CDR3: TGTGCCAGCAGCTTCGAAGAGACCCAGTACTTC. This sequence encodes CASSFEETQYF.

V gene TRBV27 combines with J gene TRBJ1-5; D call uncertain. CDR3 length: 15 residues. V was pared by 2 bases and J by 0 bases, with 8 bases between. CDR1 and CDR2 from the germline V gene are MNHEY and SMNVEV (reference sequence). CDR3 nucleotides: TGTGCCAGCAGTTTACTTTCAGTTAGCAATCAGCCCCAGCATTTT. Its translation: CASSLLSVSNQPQHF.

The rearrangement joins TRBV5-1 to TRBJ2-1, with 8 bases identical to TRBD1. Germline assignment: CDR1 SGHRS and CDR2 YFSETQ. This CDR3 has 18 amino acids. V dropped 2 bases and J dropped 9; count of bases not matched to a gene: 19. CDR3 DNA sequence: TGCGCCAGCAGCTTAGGGGGTGGGGCGTCAGGGGGCCTGAGTGAGCAGTTCTTC. It yields the protein CASSLGGGASGGLSEQFF.

The chain is built from TRBV21-1 and TRBJ2-5; the DNA was not compared with TRBD2, the D call given in the table. TRBV21-1 is recorded as a pseudogene. This CDR3 contains 19 residues. The CDR3 DNA sequence: TGTGCCAGCAGCACATTCAGCCCTAGCGGGAGGGCCTATCGAGAGACCCAGTACTTC. Amino acids: CASSTFSPSGRAYRETQYF.

The CDR3 here is CASSTRGGAGTDTQYF. As DNA, the CDR3 is TGTGCCAGTAGTACGCGTGGGGGCGCGGGCACAGATACGCAGTATTTT. The rearrangement uses TRBV19 and TRBJ2-3, with D maybe TRBD1 (6 bases). Germline V lookup: CDR1 LNHDA, CDR2 SQIVND (reference sequence). V gave up 4 bases and J gave up 1 base, with 15 bases separating them. The CDR3 contains 16 residues.

The rearrangement joins TRBV14 to TRBJ1-2, with D hard to call. The germline V gene encodes CDR1 SGHDN and CDR2 FVKESK. This CDR3 is built from 13 residues. Trimming shortened V by 4 bases and J by 3 bases, and 9 bases separated the two germline ends. CDR3 bases: TGTGCCAGCAGCCTGCGGTTGGACTATGGCTACACCTTC. It encodes CASSLRLDYGYTF.

This clone was counted only a few times. This rearrangement joins TRBV10-2 to TRBJ2-5; TRBD1 is a possible D gene (5 bases). The V end lost 4 bases, the J end lost 4 bases, and 10 bases lay between the germline ends. Germline V gene sequence: CDR1 WSHSY, CDR2 SAAADI. This CDR3 region has 13 residues. As DNA, the CDR3 is TGCGCCAGCAGTGTTGGCAGGGCAGAGACCCAGTACTTC. This encodes CASSVGRAETQYF.

The J gene is TRBJ1-2, the V gene TRBV11-2; D not resolved. CDR1 and CDR2 from the germline V gene are SGHAT and FQNNGV. V lost 5 bases to trimming and J lost 7 bases, with 26 bases between them. This CDR3 spans 17 amino acids. The CDR3 reads CASSPGDFFEITGGYTF. CDR3 nucleotide sequence: TGTGCCAGCAGCCCTGGTGATTTTTTCGAGATAACCGGTGGCTACACCTTC.